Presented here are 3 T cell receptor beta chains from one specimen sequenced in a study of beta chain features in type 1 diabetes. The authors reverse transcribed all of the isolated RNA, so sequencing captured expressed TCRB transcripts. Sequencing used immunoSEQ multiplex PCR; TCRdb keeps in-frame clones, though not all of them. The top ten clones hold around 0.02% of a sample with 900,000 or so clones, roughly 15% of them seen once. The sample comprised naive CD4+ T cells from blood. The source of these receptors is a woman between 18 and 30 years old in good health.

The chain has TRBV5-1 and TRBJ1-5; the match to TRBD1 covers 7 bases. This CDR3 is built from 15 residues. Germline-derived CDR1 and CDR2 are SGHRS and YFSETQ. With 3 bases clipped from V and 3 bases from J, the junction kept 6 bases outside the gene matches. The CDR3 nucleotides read TGCGCCAGCAGCTGGTTAGGACAGGTCAATCAGCCCCAGCATTTT. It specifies CASSWLGQVNQPQHF.

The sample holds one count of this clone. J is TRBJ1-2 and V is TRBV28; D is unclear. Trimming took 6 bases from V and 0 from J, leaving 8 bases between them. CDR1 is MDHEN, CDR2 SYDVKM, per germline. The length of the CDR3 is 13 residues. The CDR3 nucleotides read TGTGCCAGCAGGATACAGACTAACTATGGCTACACCTTC. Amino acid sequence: CASRIQTNYGYTF.

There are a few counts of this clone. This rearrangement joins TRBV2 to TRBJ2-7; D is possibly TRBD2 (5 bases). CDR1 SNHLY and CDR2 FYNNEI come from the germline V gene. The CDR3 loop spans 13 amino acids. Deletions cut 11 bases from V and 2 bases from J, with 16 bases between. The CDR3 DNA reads TGTGCCTGGAGGTTGAGAGCGGCCTACGAGCAGTACTTC. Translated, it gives CAWRLRAAYEQYF.